The 15 T cell receptor beta chains below were found in one sample sequenced in a study of blood T cell repertoires in COVID-19. Measured with immunoSEQ multiplex PCR; TCRdb has only the in-frame clones, and not every one. The sample lists under 500,000 clones; approximately 90% were seen once. Material for sequencing was peripheral blood. Source of these receptors: a woman aged 30 to 39 with acute or convalescent COVID-19.

The V call is TRBV2, the J call TRBJ2-7, with D possibly being TRBD1 (6 bases). Deletions cut 3 bases from V and 1 base from J, with 19 bases between. This CDR3 is 17 amino acids long. The germline CDR1 and CDR2 sequences are SNHLY and FYNNEI. CDR3 nucleotide sequence: TGTGCCAGCAGTGACCCCCCTGGCACGGACAGTTCCTACGAGCAGTACTTC. It yields the protein CASSDPPGTDSSYEQYF.

V and J are TRBV10-3 and TRBJ2-5; 7 bases align to TRBD1. The CDR3 sequence is 16 residues long. The J segment lost 3 bases and the V segment lost 4 bases, leaving 11 bases of the junction unmatched. The germline gives CDR1 ENHRY, CDR2 SYGVKD. The CDR3 DNA reads TGTGCCATCAGTGCATCTAGGGGACAGCTTGAAGAGACCCAGTACTTC. Its protein is CAISASRGQLEETQYF.

J is TRBJ2-7 and V is TRBV2; tentatively, D is TRBD2 (6 bases). The germline V gene has CDR1 SNHLY and CDR2 FYNNEI. V was clipped by 10 bases and J by 0 bases, with 10 bases between them. This CDR3 contains 12 residues. The CDR3 sequence: CATRTISYEQYF. For the CDR3, the DNA is TGTGCCACTAGGACTATCTCCTACGAGCAGTACTTC. Supplemented by reference TRBV2 and TRBJ2-7, the full variable domain reads EPEVTQTPSHQVTQMGQEVILRCVPISNHLYFYWYRQILGQKVEFLVSFYNNEISEKSEIFDDQFSVERPDGSNFTLKIRSTKLEDSAMYFCATRTISYEQYFGPGTRLTVT.

CDR3 amino acids: CASSLRGGSTDTQYF. The CDR3 DNA reads as TGTGCCAGCAGCTTAAGGGGGGGCAGTACAGATACGCAGTATTTT. This chain connects TRBV7-3 to TRBJ2-3; TRBD2 might be the D (7 bases). V gave up 1 base and J gave up 3 bases, with 11 bases separating them. CDR1 SGHTA and CDR2 FQGTGA come from the germline V gene. The CDR3 sequence is 15 residues long. The full variable domain, rest sourced from reference TRBV7-3 and TRBJ2-3, is GAGVSQTPSNKVTEKGKYVELRCDPISGHTALYWYRQSLGQGPEFLIYFQGTGAADDSGLPNDRFFAVRPEGSVSTLKIQRTERGDSAVYLCASSLRGGSTDTQYFGPGTRLTVL.

There are a few counts of this clone. The V and J genes are TRBV27 and TRBJ1-6, with D uncertain. Between the trimmed V and J ends, which lost 2 bases and 3 bases, there was a span of 8 bases. CDR3 size: 15 residues. The V gene's germline CDR1 is MNHEY and CDR2 SMNVEV (reference sequence). The CDR3 spells CASSLGNSYNSPLHF. The CDR3 nucleotides are TGTGCCAGCAGTTTAGGAAACAGCTATAATTCACCCCTCCACTTT.

For this clone: This same CDR3 is encoded by further DNA sequences in the sample. CDR3 DNA: TGTGCCAGCAGCCAAGCGGGGGGGCAAGAGACCCAGTACTTC. Translated: CASSQAGGQETQYF. The V gene is TRBV3-1 (or the pseudogene TRBV3-2), the J gene TRBJ2-5; 8 bases are a match to TRBD2. After removal of 1 base from V and 2 bases from J, the junction contained 0 bases not matched to a gene. Per the germline V gene, CDR1 is LGHDT and CDR2 is YNNKEL (reference sequence). This CDR3 comprises 14 residues.

The rearrangement joins TRBV2 to TRBJ1-6, with 9 nucleotides matching TRBD1. V trimming: 6 bases; J trimming: 7 bases; junction bases outside the gene matches: 7. Germline V gene data show CDR1 as SNHLY and CDR2 as FYNNEI. The CDR3 contains 15 residues. Written as DNA, the CDR3 is TGTGCCAGCAGGGGGACAGGGTCATCCAATTCACCCCTCCACTTT. Translation gives CASRGTGSSNSPLHF.

This chain links TRBV27 with TRBJ1-2, with a weak D call TRBD1 (5 bases). The V gene's germline CDR1 is MNHEY and CDR2 SMNVEV (reference sequence). The CDR3 extends over 13 amino acids. The V end lost 6 bases, the J end lost 4 bases, and 12 bases lay between the germline ends. As DNA, the CDR3 is TGTGCCAGCAGCCTGACAGCGACCTATGGCTACACCTTC. Its protein product is CASSLTATYGYTF.

This clone was recorded a few times. The V call is TRBV7-9, the J call TRBJ1-1; D is unclear. V was pared by 2 bases and J by 4 bases, with 14 bases between. Germline CDR1 is SEHNR and CDR2 is FQNEAQ (reference sequence). The CDR3 runs to 15 residues. The DNA for the CDR3 is TGTGCCAGCAGCTTATATGGCGGGAGATCCACTGAAGCTTTCTTT. This sequence encodes CASSLYGGRSTEAFF. Full variable domain (outside the CDR3, taken from reference TRBV7-9 and TRBJ1-1): DTGVSQNPRHKITKRGQNVTFRCDPISEHNRLYWYRQTLGQGPEFLTYFQNEAQLEKSRLLSDRFSAERPKGSFSTLEIQRTEQGDSAMYLCASSLYGGRSTEAFFGQGTRLTVV.

V gene TRBV20-1 combines with J gene TRBJ1-1; D ambiguous. Trimming pared 3 bases from V and 6 bases from J, leaving 8 bases between. This CDR3 spans 11 amino acids. The germline V gene encodes CDR1 DFQATT and CDR2 SNEGSKA (reference sequence). The CDR3 spells CSARRKSEAFF. The CDR3 DNA sequence: TGCAGTGCTAGGCGGAAATCTGAAGCTTTCTTT.

The chain combines TRBV28 with TRBJ1-1; D perhaps matches TRBD1 (6 bases). Deletions cut 4 bases from V and 1 base from J, with 13 bases between. The CDR3 length is 15 residues. Germline CDR1 and CDR2: MDHEN and SYDVKM. CDR3 DNA sequence: TGTGCCAGCAGTTATGGGGGCGGGTGGAACACTGAAGCTTTCTTT. Translation gives CASSYGGGWNTEAFF.

This clone occurred a few times. CDR3 bases: TGTGCCAGCAAAACGGGACAGGGTGGCACCGGGGAGCTGTTTTTT. This sequence encodes CASKTGQGGTGELFF. This sequence joins TRBV2 and TRBJ2-2; TRBD1 agrees at 9 bases. The CDR3 runs to 15 residues. Trimming took 7 bases from V and 4 from J; bases not matched to a gene: 7. Germline V gene lookup returns CDR1 SNHLY and CDR2 FYNNEI. The entire variable domain, with the rest obtained from reference TRBV2 and TRBJ2-2, is as follows: EPEVTQTPSHQVTQMGQEVILRCVPISNHLYFYWYRQILGQKVEFLVSFYNNEISEKSEIFDDQFSVERPDGSNFTLKIRSTKLEDSAMYFCASKTGQGGTGELFFGEGSRLTVL.

The genes are TRBV29-1 and TRBJ2-1, with 11 bases fitting TRBD2. The CDR3 is 13 amino acids. Germline loops: CDR1 SQVTM, CDR2 ANQGSEA. V was clipped by 6 bases and J by 9 bases; unmatched bases: 7. DNA for the CDR3: TGCAGCGTACAAATAGCGGGGGGGTTTGAGCAGTTCTTC. This codes for CSVQIAGGFEQFF.

The V and J genes are TRBV21-1 and TRBJ2-7; the table names TRBD2, a call not compared with the DNA. TRBV21-1 is deemed a pseudogene. The CDR3 is 15 amino acids. CDR3 nucleotides: TGTGCCAGCAGCAAAGTCCGGGTCCTGTCCTACGAGCAGTACTTC. This sequence encodes CASSKVRVLSYEQYF.

Worth noting for this clone: The same CDR3 can be traced to other DNA sequences in this sample. The CDR3 spells CASGLGGGQPQHF. In DNA form, the CDR3 reads TGTGCTAGTGGTTTGGGGGGGGGTCAGCCCCAGCATTTT. V usage is TRBV12-5 and J usage is TRBJ1-5, with D possibly matching TRBD1 (5 bases). Deletions cut 1 base from V and 6 bases from J, with 7 bases between. The CDR3 runs 13 residues. Germline V gene sequence: CDR1 LGHNT, CDR2 FRNRAP.